This T cell receptor beta chain was sequenced during a study of T cell clonality in common variable immunodeficiency. Germline CDR1 and CDR2: KGHSH and LQKENI. This CDR3 is 14 amino acids long. Trimming took off 5 bases at V and 4 bases at J, with 15 bases between the two ends. Study results and caveats: Fewer deletions and N-nucleotide insertions were reportedly seen in common variable immunodeficiency TCR beta sequences. CVID patient heterogeneity limited repertoire-clinical complication correlations. Compared with controls, CVID subjects had fewer shared TCRbeta clones.

Reduced serum IgG, IgA and/or IgM plus specific antibody deficiency defined CVID. For at least one year, all CVID subjects received replacement immunoglobulin. This clone was detected many times. As yet, its antigen is unknown. Coverage ceases 3 residues before the CDR3 finishes, and the germline J gene fills in the end. Clones were read by immunoSEQ multiplex PCR, and TCRdb kept only the in-frame ones, dropping some. There are about 17,000 clones in the sample, none observed a single time. This chain joins TRBV18 and TRBJ2-7; possible D gene TRBD2, 6 bases. The clonotype originates from a human donor with common variable immunodeficiency. What was sequenced was peripheral blood mononuclear cells. CDR3 bases read: TGTGCCAGCTCAGCCGGGACTGGCTCTTACGAG. This gives the protein CASSAGTGSYE. The whole CDR3 sequence is CASSAGTGSYEQYF.